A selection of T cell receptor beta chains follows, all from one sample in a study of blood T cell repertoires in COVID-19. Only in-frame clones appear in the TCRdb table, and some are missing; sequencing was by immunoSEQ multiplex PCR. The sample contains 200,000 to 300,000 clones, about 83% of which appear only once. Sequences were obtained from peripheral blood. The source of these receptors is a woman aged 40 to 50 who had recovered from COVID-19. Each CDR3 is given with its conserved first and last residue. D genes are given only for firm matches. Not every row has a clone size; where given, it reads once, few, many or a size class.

cdr3_aa: CASSSGQGPIKLFF
cdr3_nt: TGTGCCAGCAGCTCGGGACAGGGTCCGATAAAACTGTTTTTT
d_call: TRBD1
clone_size: NA
v_call: TRBV7-2
j_call: TRBJ1-4

cdr3_aa: CAWSGQVISYEQYF
cdr3_nt: TGTGCCTGGAGTGGACAGGTGATCTCCTACGAGCAGTACTTC
d_call: NA
clone_size: NA
v_call: TRBV30
j_call: TRBJ2-7

cdr3_aa: CASSPGHSYEQYF
cdr3_nt: TGCGCCAGCAGCCCGGGACACTCCTACGAGCAGTACTTC
d_call: NA
clone_size: NA
v_call: TRBV5-1
j_call: TRBJ2-7

cdr3_aa: CASSDPAGGLETQYF
cdr3_nt: TGCGCCAGCAGTGACCCCGCGGGGGGCCTGGAGACCCAGTACTTC
d_call: TRBD2
clone_size: once
v_call: TRBV10-2
j_call: TRBJ2-5

cdr3_aa: CASSQGAGEEYNSPLHF
cdr3_nt: TGTGCCAGCAGCCAAGGGGCGGGAGAGGAATATAATTCACCCCTCCACTTT
d_call: NA
clone_size: NA
v_call: TRBV3-1/TRBV3-2
j_call: TRBJ1-6

cdr3_aa: CASRRTSPQAETQYF
cdr3_nt: TGTGCCAGTAGAAGGACTAGTCCCCAAGCGGAGACCCAGTACTTC
d_call: TRBD2
clone_size: once
v_call: TRBV19
j_call: TRBJ2-5

cdr3_aa: CASSALSVGGNTIYF
cdr3_nt: TGTGCCAGCAGCGCCCTTTCAGTTGGCGGAAACACCATATATTTT
d_call: NA
clone_size: NA
v_call: TRBV7-2
j_call: TRBJ1-3

cdr3_aa: CASRRLAGNTDTQYF
cdr3_nt: TGTGCCAGCAGGCGACTAGCGGGTAACACAGATACGCAGTATTTT
d_call: TRBD2
clone_size: NA
v_call: TRBV5-5
j_call: TRBJ2-3

cdr3_aa: CGARLNTEAFF
cdr3_nt: TGCGGGGCAAGACTGAACACTGAAGCTTTCTTT
d_call: NA
clone_size: NA
v_call: TRBV20-1
j_call: TRBJ1-1

cdr3_aa: CACHPGGAGGNEQFF
cdr3_nt: TGTGCCTGCCACCCCGGGGGGGCTGGGGGAAATGAGCAGTTCTTC
d_call: TRBD2
clone_size: NA
v_call: TRBV2
j_call: TRBJ2-1

cdr3_aa: CASSLGDRSTGELFF
cdr3_nt: TGCGCCAGCAGCTTGGGTGACAGGAGCACCGGGGAGCTGTTTTTT
d_call: NA
clone_size: NA
v_call: TRBV5-1
j_call: TRBJ2-2

cdr3_aa: CASSSTRSGVMSSNQPQHF
cdr3_nt: TGTGCCAGCAGCTCCACCCGATCGGGAGTTATGAGTAGCAATCAGCCCCAGCATTTT
d_call: NA
clone_size: NA
v_call: TRBV7-9
j_call: TRBJ1-5

cdr3_aa: CASSLAGGTGNAYEQYF
cdr3_nt: TGTGCCAGCAGCTTAGCGGGTGGGACAGGCAATGCCTACGAGCAGTACTTC
d_call: TRBD1
clone_size: NA
v_call: TRBV7-2
j_call: TRBJ2-7

cdr3_aa: CASSSLTANTGELFF
cdr3_nt: TGTGCCAGCAGCAGTTTGACAGCGAACACCGGGGAGCTGTTTTTT
d_call: NA
clone_size: NA
v_call: TRBV5-4
j_call: TRBJ2-2

cdr3_aa: CASSYSEGADGYTF
cdr3_nt: TGTGCCAGCAGTTACTCGGAGGGGGCCGATGGCTACACCTTC
d_call: TRBD1
clone_size: NA
v_call: TRBV6-6
j_call: TRBJ1-2

cdr3_aa: CASSRGAGQETQYF
cdr3_nt: TGTGCCAGCTCACGTGGGGCAGGACAAGAGACCCAGTACTTC
d_call: NA
clone_size: NA
v_call: TRBV18
j_call: TRBJ2-5

cdr3_aa: CASSIGGGLAGTEQYF
cdr3_nt: TGTGCCAGCAGTATTGGAGGGGGACTAGCGGGGACCGAGCAGTACTTC
d_call: TRBD2
clone_size: once
v_call: TRBV5-4
j_call: TRBJ2-7

cdr3_aa: CAWSAGFFGNTIYF
cdr3_nt: TGTGCCTGGAGCGCAGGGTTTTTCGGAAACACCATATATTTT
d_call: NA
clone_size: NA
v_call: TRBV30
j_call: TRBJ1-3

cdr3_aa: CASSLQGYSNEKLFF
cdr3_nt: TGTGCCAGCAGTCTCCAGGGGTACTCTAATGAAAAACTGTTTTTT
d_call: NA
clone_size: once
v_call: TRBV27
j_call: TRBJ1-4

cdr3_aa: CASTQMGGPQYF
cdr3_nt: TGTGCCAGCACCCAGATGGGGGGGCCGCAGTATTTT
d_call: NA
clone_size: NA
v_call: TRBV3-1/TRBV3-2
j_call: TRBJ2-3

cdr3_aa: CASSRRGTGEAFF
cdr3_nt: TGTGCCAGCAGCCGACGGGGGACGGGGGAAGCTTTCTTT
d_call: NA
clone_size: NA
v_call: TRBV3-1/TRBV3-2
j_call: TRBJ1-1

cdr3_aa: CASSFPGTSPNEQFF
cdr3_nt: TGTGCCAGCAGCTTTCCCGGGACTAGCCCCAATGAGCAGTTCTTC
d_call: TRBD2
clone_size: NA
v_call: TRBV5-4
j_call: TRBJ2-1